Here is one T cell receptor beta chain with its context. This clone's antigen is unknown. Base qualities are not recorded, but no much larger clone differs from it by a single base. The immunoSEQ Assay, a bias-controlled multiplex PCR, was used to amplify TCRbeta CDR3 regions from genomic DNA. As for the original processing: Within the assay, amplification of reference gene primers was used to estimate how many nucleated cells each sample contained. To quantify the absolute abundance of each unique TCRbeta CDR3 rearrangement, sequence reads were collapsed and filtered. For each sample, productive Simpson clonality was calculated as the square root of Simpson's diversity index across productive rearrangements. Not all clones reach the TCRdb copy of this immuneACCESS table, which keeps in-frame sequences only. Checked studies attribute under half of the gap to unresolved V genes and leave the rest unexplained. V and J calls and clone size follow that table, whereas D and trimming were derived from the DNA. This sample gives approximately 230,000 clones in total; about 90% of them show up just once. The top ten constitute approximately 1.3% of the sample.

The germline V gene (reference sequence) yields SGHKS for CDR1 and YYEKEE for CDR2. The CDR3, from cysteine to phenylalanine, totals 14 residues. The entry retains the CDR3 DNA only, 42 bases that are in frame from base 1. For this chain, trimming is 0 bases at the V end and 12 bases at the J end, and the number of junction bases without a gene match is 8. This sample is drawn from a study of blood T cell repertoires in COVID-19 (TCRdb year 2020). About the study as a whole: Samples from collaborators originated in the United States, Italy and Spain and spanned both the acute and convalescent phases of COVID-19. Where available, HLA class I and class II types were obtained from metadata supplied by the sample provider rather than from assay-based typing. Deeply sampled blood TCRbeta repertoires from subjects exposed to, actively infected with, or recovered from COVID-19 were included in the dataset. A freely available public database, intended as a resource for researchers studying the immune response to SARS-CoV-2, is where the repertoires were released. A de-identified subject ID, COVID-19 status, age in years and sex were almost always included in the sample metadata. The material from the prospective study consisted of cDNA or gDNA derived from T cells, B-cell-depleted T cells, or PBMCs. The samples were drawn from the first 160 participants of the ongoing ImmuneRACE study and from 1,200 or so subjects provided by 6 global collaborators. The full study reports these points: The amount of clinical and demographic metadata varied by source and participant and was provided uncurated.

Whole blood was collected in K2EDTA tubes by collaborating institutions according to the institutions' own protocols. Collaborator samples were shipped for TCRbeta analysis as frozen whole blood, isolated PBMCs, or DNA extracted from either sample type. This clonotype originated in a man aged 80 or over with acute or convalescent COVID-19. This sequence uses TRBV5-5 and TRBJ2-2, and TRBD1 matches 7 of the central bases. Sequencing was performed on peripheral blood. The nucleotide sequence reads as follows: TGTGCCAGCAGCTTGGTACAGGGGTCTAGAAAGCTGTTTTTT. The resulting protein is CASSLVQGSRKLFF. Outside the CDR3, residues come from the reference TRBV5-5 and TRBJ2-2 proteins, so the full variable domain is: DAGVTQSPTHLIKTRGQQVTLRCSPISGHKSVSWYQQVLGQGPQFIFQYYEKEERGRGNFPDRFSARQFPNYSSELNVNALLLGDSALYLCASSLVQGSRKLFFGEGSRLTVL.